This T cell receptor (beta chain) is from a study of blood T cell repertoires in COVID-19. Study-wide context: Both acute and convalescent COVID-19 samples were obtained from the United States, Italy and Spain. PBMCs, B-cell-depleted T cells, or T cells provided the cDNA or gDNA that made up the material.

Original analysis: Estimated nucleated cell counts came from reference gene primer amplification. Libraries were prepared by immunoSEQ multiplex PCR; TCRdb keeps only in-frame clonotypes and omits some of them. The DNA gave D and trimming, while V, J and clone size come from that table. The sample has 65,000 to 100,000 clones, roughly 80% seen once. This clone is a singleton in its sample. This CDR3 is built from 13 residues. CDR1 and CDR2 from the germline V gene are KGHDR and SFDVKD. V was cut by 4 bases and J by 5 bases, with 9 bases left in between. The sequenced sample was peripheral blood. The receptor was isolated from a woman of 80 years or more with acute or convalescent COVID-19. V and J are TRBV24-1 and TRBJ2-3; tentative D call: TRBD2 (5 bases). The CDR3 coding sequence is TGTGCCACCAGTGAACCGGGAAGAGATACGCAGTATTTT. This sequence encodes CATSEPGRDTQYF.